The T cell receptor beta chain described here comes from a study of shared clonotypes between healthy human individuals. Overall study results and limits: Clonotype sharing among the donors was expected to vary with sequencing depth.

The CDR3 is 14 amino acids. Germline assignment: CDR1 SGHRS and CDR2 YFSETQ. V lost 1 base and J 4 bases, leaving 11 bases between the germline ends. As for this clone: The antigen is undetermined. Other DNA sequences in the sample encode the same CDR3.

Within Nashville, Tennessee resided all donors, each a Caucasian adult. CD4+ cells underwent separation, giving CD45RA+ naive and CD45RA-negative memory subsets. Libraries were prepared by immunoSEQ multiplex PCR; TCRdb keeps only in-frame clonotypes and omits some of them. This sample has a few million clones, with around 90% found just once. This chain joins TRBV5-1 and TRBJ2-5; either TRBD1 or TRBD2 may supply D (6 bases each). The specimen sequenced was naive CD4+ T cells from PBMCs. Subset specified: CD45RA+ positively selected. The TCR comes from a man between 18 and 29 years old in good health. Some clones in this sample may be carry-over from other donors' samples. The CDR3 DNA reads TGCGCCAGCAGCTTGCTAGGAGGGGGAGAGACCCAGTACTTC. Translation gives CASSLLGGGETQYF. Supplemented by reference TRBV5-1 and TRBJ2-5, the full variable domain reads KAGVTQTPRYLIKTRGQQVTLSCSPISGHRSVSWYQQTPGQGLQFLFEYFSETQRNKGNFPGRFSGRQFSNSRSEMNVSTLELGDSALYLCASSLLGGGETQYFGPGTRLLVL.